Below are 7 T cell receptor beta chains sequenced from a single sample in a study of blood T cells in healthy people across ages. Then a second PCR, running roughly 7 to 11 cycles, was carried out with a sample-barcoded 5' primer and a J-beta primer mix. TCRdb ran MiXCR on the 5' RACE reads and lists one entry per CDR3 protein. This sample has hundreds of thousands of distinct CDR3 sequences, with roughly 41% found just once. Sequenced input: blood. These receptors were collected from an elderly man in good health.

The chain links TRBV25-1 to TRBJ2-7; a weak D match, TRBD1 (7 bases). The CDR3 sequence is 13 residues long. From germline, CDR1 is MGHDK and CDR2 SYGVNS. V was clipped by 3 bases and J by 3 bases, with 9 bases between them. DNA for the CDR3: TGTGCCAGCAGTGATCAGGGGGGCTACGAGCAGTACTTC. This translates into CASSDQGGYEQYF.

The chain carries TRBV7-2 and TRBJ1-1; D is undetermined. CDR1 and CDR2 from the germline V gene are SGHTA and FQGNSA. This CDR3 has 13 residues. V shed 5 bases and J shed 6 bases, with 13 bases lying between them. This chain's CDR3 is CASSPNGVSEAFF. Written as DNA, the CDR3 is TGTGCCAGCAGCCCCAATGGAGTCTCTGAAGCTTTCTTT.

This clonotype was seen only a few times. The V gene is TRBV11-3, the J gene TRBJ2-1; TRBD2 matches at 7 bases. There are 16 residues in the CDR3. Trimming cost V 4 bases and J 8 bases; bases outside gene matches: 14. The germline gives CDR1 SGHNT, CDR2 YENEEA. The CDR3 DNA reads TGTGCCAGCAGCTCTAGCGGACAAGCGGGATCGGATGAGCAGTTCTTC. It translates to CASSSSGQAGSDEQFF.

To note about this clonotype: A much more abundant neighbour one base away suggests this may be a read error. The chain employs TRBV3-1 and TRBJ2-5; D remains unclear. Near its end, the DNA agrees better with TRBJ2-7, so the J call may be wrong. Germline V gene lookup returns CDR1 LGHDT and CDR2 YNNKEL (reference sequence). The CDR3 spans 15 residues. CDR3 in amino acids: CASPGSPSVVYEQYF. The CDR3 DNA follows: TGTGCCAGCCCAGGAAGCCCAAGCGTCGTGTACGAGCAGTACTTC.

A note on this clonotype: A single base separates this from a much larger clone, so it may be a read error. The chain has TRBV28 and TRBJ1-6, with 10 bases lining up with TRBD1. Looked up from germline, CDR1 is MDHEN and CDR2 is SYDVKM. The CDR3 contains 14 residues. CDR3 region: CANSYRDRGSPLHF. The CDR3 nucleotides read TGTGCCAACAGTTACCGGGACAGGGGCTCACCCCTCCACTTT.

The chain has TRBV20-1 and TRBJ2-3; TRBD1 is a possible D gene (5 bases). The CDR3 is 12 residues long. V was clipped by 5 bases and J by 4 bases, with 10 bases between them. The germline CDR1 and CDR2 sequences are DFQATT and SNEGSKA (reference sequence). The CDR3 sequence: CSAPDTSDTQYF. The CDR3 coding sequence is TGCAGTGCTCCGGACACCTCAGATACGCAGTATTTT.

The chain links TRBV3-1 to TRBJ2-2; 11 bases fit TRBD2. CDR1 is LGHDT, CDR2 YNNKEL, per germline (reference sequence). J was trimmed by 7 bases and V by 0 bases; bases with no gene match: 4. This CDR3 is 16 amino acids long. DNA for the CDR3: TGTGCCAGCAGCCAAGATTGGGGACTAGCGGTCGGGGAGCTGTTTTTT. This codes for CASSQDWGLAVGELFF. The whole variable domain, remainder taken from reference TRBV3-1 and TRBJ2-2, is DTAVSQTPKYLVTQMGNDKSIKCEQNLGHDTMYWYKQDSKKFLKIMFSYNNKELIINETVPNRFSPKSPDKAHLNLHINSLELGDSAVYFCASSQDWGLAVGELFFGEGSRLTVL.